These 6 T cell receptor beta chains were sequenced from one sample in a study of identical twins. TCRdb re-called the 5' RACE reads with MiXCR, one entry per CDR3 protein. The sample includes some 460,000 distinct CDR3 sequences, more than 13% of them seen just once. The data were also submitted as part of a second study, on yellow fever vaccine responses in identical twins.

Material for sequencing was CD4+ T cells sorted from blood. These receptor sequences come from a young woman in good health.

CDR3 sequence (DNA): TGCGCCAGCAGCTTGGGAAGGCGGCCCTTGCCGGATACGCAGTATTTT. It encodes CASSLGRRPLPDTQYF. The V and J genes are TRBV5-1 and TRBJ2-3, with D unclear. With 0 bases removed from V and 6 bases from J, the gap between germline ends came to 17 bases. The CDR3 runs 16 residues. Germline V gives CDR1 SGHRS, CDR2 YFSETQ.

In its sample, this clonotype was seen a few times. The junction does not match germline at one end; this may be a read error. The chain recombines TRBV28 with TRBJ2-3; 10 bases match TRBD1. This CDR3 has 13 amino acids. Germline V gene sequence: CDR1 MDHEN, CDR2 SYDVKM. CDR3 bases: TGTGCCAGCAGTTTCCCTGACAGGGGGCGCAGAGTTTTT. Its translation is CASSFPDRGRRVF.

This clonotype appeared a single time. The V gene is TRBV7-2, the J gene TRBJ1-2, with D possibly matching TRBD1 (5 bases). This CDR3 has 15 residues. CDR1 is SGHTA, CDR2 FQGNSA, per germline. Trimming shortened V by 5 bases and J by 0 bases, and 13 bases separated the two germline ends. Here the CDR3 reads CASSPNGAANYGYTF. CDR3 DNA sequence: TGTGCCAGCAGCCCCAATGGGGCAGCTAACTATGGCTACACCTTC.

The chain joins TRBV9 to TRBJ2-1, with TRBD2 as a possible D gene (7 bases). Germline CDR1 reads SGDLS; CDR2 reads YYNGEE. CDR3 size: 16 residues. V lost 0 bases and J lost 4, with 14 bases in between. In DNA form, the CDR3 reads TGTGCCAGCAGCGTAGTGTACGGGGGGCCTTACAATGAGCAGTTCTTC. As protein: CASSVVYGGPYNEQFF.

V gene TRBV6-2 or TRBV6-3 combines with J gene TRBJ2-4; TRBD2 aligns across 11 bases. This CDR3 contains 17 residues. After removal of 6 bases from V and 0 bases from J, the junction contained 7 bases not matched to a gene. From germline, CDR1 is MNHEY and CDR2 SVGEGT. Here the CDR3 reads CASRDSGRAQAKNIQYF. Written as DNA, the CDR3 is TGTGCCAGCAGGGATAGCGGGAGGGCCCAAGCCAAAAACATTCAGTACTTC.

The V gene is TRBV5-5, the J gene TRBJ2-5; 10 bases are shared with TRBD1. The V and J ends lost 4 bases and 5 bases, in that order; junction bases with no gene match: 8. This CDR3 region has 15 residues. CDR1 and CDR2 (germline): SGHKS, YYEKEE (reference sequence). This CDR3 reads CASSPFLGQGETQYF. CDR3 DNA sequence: TGTGCCAGCAGCCCCTTTTTGGGACAGGGGGAGACCCAGTACTTC.